Listed below are T cell receptor beta chains from one sample, sequenced in a study of cytomegalovirus exposure and HLA in healthy donors. Profiled with immunoSEQ multiplex PCR; TCRdb holds only in-frame clones, not every one. Of roughly 110,000 clones in the sample, around three quarters were seen once. The material sequenced was PBMCs. The source is a woman aged 25 to 45 in good health and CMV-seronegative. The CDR3 runs from the conserved cysteine through the conserved F or W.

V gene | CDR3 protein
TRBV13 | CASKGHHHEQYF
TRBV23-1 | CASSQGTGGSGCYGYTF
TRBV4-3 | CASSQVTGGAYEQYF
TRBV5-1 | CASSWTGPLSYEQYF
TRBV5-4 | CASSLVSGETEAFF
TRBV5-1 | CASSSPSGTDTQYF
TRBV10-3 | CVIRTGGTEAFF
TRBV19 | CASSQQGMETQYF
TRBV19 | CASGTMDNEQFF
TRBV6-5 | CASGTDKNTEAFF
TRBV5-4 | CASSPGNDRIRGDTQYF
TRBV5-6 | CASSQRRRDTEAFF
TRBV5-4 | CASSLGGGDNYGYTF
TRBV7-3 | CASSLSVADTQYF
TRBV18 | CASSGQGNYGYTF
TRBV6-1 | CASRPQAALGEKLFF
TRBV9 | CASSVGQLNTEAFF
TRBV30 | CAWSALSWGRGQGGYTF
TRBV5-5 | CASSLGTGREKLFF
TRBV27 | CASSLRGFSSYEQYF
TRBV7-8 | CASSLAAGSSYEQYF
TRBV6-5 | CASRSPTGPDTEAFF
TRBV6-5 | CASSPGQGLNYGYTF
TRBV2 | CASVAGGLADYEQFF
TRBV4-3 | CASSQFWTGGVTQYF
TRBV5-1 | CASSPVDRSYEQYF
TRBV2 | CASSELGQGTDTQYF
TRBV2 | CASGKQGAANYGYTF
TRBV19 | CASSMWGQGASEQYF
TRBV14 | CASSHNSKDTEAFF
TRBV2 | CASSEAGGESNQPQHF
TRBV6-5 | CASSRQANTEAFF
TRBV7-9 | CASSEQGAEAFF
TRBV5-1 | CASQIQGSGNTIYF
TRBV30 | CAWSKASGTGFRYYTGELFF
TRBV27 | CASSLTGGLKQPQHF
TRBV6-4 | CASSPLAGGSNEQFF
TRBV6-1 | CASSEQGAVNQPQHF
TRBV25-1 | CASSGGQGGSGANVLTF
TRBV5-6 | CASSLGTGYDSPLHF
TRBV29-1 | CSVDPWDRSYGYTF
TRBV11-2 | CASRVDRVNTEAFF
TRBV27 | CASSPGTANGYTF
TRBV25-1 | CASSGPYRGSNYGYTF
TRBV5-6 | CASSLPGQGSNGYTF
TRBV6-5 | CASSYPLVEKLFF
TRBV11-2 | CASRFPGQGYSPLHF
TRBV7-2 | CASSLAPSGNEQYF
TRBV6-1 | CASSEGWGLNTGELFF